Shown below are 14 T cell receptor beta chains from a single sample sequenced in a study of blood T cell repertoires in COVID-19. Libraries were prepared by immunoSEQ multiplex PCR; TCRdb keeps only in-frame clonotypes and omits some of them. The sample holds 20,000 to 25,000 clones, roughly 87% seen once. Input material: peripheral blood. These receptors were taken from a human donor with active COVID-19. The donor label of this sample is uncertain.

The chain combines TRBV28 with TRBJ1-5; 8 nucleotides agree with TRBD1. V gave up 4 bases and J gave up 5 bases; unmatched junction bases: 7. The germline gives CDR1 MDHEN, CDR2 SYDVKM. This CDR3 spans 15 amino acids. CDR3 bases: TGTGCCAGCAGTTCGTCCGGGACAGGCTATCAGCCCCAGCATTTT. Translated, it gives CASSSSGTGYQPQHF.

The CDR3 here is CASISGGYEQYF. CDR3 coding DNA: TGTGCCAGCATCTCAGGTGGCTACGAGCAGTACTTC. The chain joins TRBV28 to TRBJ2-7; no firm D call. Germline CDR1 reads MDHEN; CDR2 reads SYDVKM. V shed 7 bases and J shed 3 bases, with 10 bases lying between them. CDR3 size: 12 residues.

J is TRBJ2-2 and V is TRBV24-1; 11 bases map to TRBD2. V gave up 9 bases and J gave up 1 base; unmatched junction bases: 6. The V gene's germline CDR1 is KGHDR and CDR2 SFDVKD. The CDR3 covers 16 residues. CDR3 nucleotides: TGTGCCACCGGGACTAGCGGTTACCAGAACACCGGGGAGCTGTTTTTT. It is translated as CATGTSGYQNTGELFF.

This rearrangement joins TRBV15 to TRBJ1-6, with 8 nucleotides matching TRBD1. The CDR3 loop spans 15 amino acids. The junction had 7 bases not matched to a gene; V was cut back by 5 bases and J by 7 bases. Germline-derived CDR1 and CDR2 are LNHNV and YYDKDF (reference sequence). Written as DNA, the CDR3 is TGTGCCACCAGCGGACGGACAGGGACCAATTCACCCCTCCACTTT. Amino acid sequence: CATSGRTGTNSPLHF.

This chain joins TRBV9 and TRBJ1-4; possible D gene TRBD1, 5 bases. Germline CDR1 and CDR2: SGDLS and YYNGEE. The CDR3 has 15 amino acids. Trimming stripped 0 bases from V and 7 bases from J, with 13 bases between. CDR3 in amino acids: CASSVEQGLGEKLFF. Here the CDR3 DNA reads TGTGCCAGCAGCGTAGAGCAGGGATTGGGTGAAAAACTGTTTTTT.

The gene calls are TRBV28 and TRBJ2-1, with 9 nucleotides matching TRBD2. Germline values: CDR1 MDHEN, CDR2 SYDVKM. The CDR3 spans 20 residues. V shed 4 bases and J 0 bases; nucleotides not matched to a gene: 16. CDR3 sequence: CASSSPLVAGVSSSYNEQFF. The CDR3 DNA reads TGTGCCAGCAGTTCCCCGTTGGTAGCGGGAGTTTCTTCCTCCTACAATGAGCAGTTCTTC. The full variable domain, with the rest looked up from reference TRBV28 and TRBJ2-1, is DVKVTQSSRYLVKRTGEKVFLECVQDMDHENMFWYRQDPGLGLRLIYFSYDVKMKEKGDIPEGYSVSREKKERFSLILESASTNQTSMYLCASSSPLVAGVSSSYNEQFFGPGTRLTVL.

CDR3: CASSTTSGRRFGSEQFF. CDR3 DNA sequence: TGTGCCAGTAGTACGACTAGCGGGAGGAGGTTCGGGAGTGAGCAGTTCTTC. This sequence joins TRBV19 and TRBJ2-1; 13 nucleotides agree with TRBD2. Trimming at V came to 4 bases and at J to 9 bases, leaving 12 bases not matched to a gene. Germline V gene lookup returns CDR1 LNHDA and CDR2 SQIVND (reference sequence). This CDR3 has 17 amino acids.

This chain connects TRBV24-1 to TRBJ2-7, with 8 positions matching TRBD1. Germline V lookup: CDR1 KGHDR, CDR2 SFDVKD. CDR3 size: 13 residues. The J segment lost 6 bases and the V segment lost 7 bases, leaving 7 bases of the junction unmatched. Here the CDR3 reads CATSQGAVSEQYF. Written as DNA, the CDR3 is TGTGCCACCAGCCAGGGGGCCGTCTCCGAGCAGTACTTC.

The chain is built from TRBV11-3 and TRBJ1-1; 7 bases map to TRBD1. CDR3 length equals 14 residues. CDR1 is SGHNT, CDR2 YENEEA, per germline. The trim removed 3 bases at V and 4 bases at J, leaving 5 bases unmatched. This CDR3 reads CASSLTGRSTEAFF. The CDR3 DNA reads TGTGCCAGCAGCTTGACAGGGCGGAGCACTGAAGCTTTCTTT.

The sample holds one count of this clone. V usage is TRBV5-5 and J usage is TRBJ2-1; D is possibly TRBD1 (5 bases). Trimming stripped 0 bases from V and 6 bases from J, with 13 bases between. This CDR3 has 15 residues. The germline gives CDR1 SGHKS, CDR2 YYEKEE (reference sequence). The CDR3 DNA follows: TGTGCCAGCAGCTTGGTTCCAGGGTCTACCAATGAGCAGTTCTTC. This gives the protein CASSLVPGSTNEQFF.

V usage is TRBV7-5 and J usage is TRBJ2-1; the table names TRBD2, a call not compared with the DNA. TRBV7-5 is recorded as a pseudogene. The CDR3 covers 17 residues. Here the CDR3 DNA reads TGTGCCAGAAGCTTAGCGAGGGGGATAGCGGGAGTTAATGAGCAGTTCTTC. As protein: CARSLARGIAGVNEQFF.

The chain joins TRBV19 to TRBJ1-2, with D perhaps matching TRBD1 (6 bases). Germline V gene lookup returns CDR1 LNHDA and CDR2 SQIVND (reference sequence). The CDR3 is made up of 13 amino acids. Trimming cost V 3 bases and J 6 bases, with 11 bases left between them. The CDR3 sequence: CASSMGDIHGYTF. The CDR3 DNA sequence: TGTGCCAGTAGTATGGGGGACATCCATGGCTACACCTTC.

This clone has a single count. The chain recombines TRBV7-3 with TRBJ1-1; D is uncertain. CDR1 and CDR2 from the germline V gene are SGHTA and FQGTGA. Deletions cut 1 base from V and 1 base from J, with 4 bases between. This CDR3 is 13 amino acids long. As DNA, the CDR3 is TGTGCCAGCAGCTTAATTCGGAACACTGAAGCTTTCTTT. It specifies CASSLIRNTEAFF.

The gene calls are TRBV6-5 and TRBJ2-2; TRBD2 might be the D (5 bases). The V gene lost 6 bases and the J gene lost 6 bases, with 17 bases spanning the gap. The germline CDR1 and CDR2 sequences are MNHEY and SVGAGI. This CDR3 contains 15 residues. The CDR3 DNA is TGTGCCAGCAGGCGAGCTAGCCACCTTCCCGGGGAGCTGTTTTTT. It translates to CASRRASHLPGELFF.